This T cell receptor beta chain is drawn from a study of glioma-infiltrating T cells after dendritic cell vaccination. Trimming pared 3 bases from V and 8 bases from J, leaving 19 bases between. Germline CDR1 GTSNPN, CDR2 SVGIG (reference sequence). The CDR3 spans 14 residues. Data came from immunoSEQ multiplex PCR; TCRdb stores just in-frame clones and leaves some out. The repertoire holds fewer than 75,000 clones, around 86% seen once, with around 8% in the top ten. The sample was blood, taken before dendritic cell vaccination. This chain uses TRBV30 with TRBJ1-2; D is perhaps TRBD1 (5 bases). This TCR came from a human donor with glioblastoma. CDR3 residues: CAWRGIAGVGGYTF. For the CDR3, the DNA is TGTGCCTGGAGGGGGATAGCGGGGGTCGGAGGCTACACCTTC.